The entry that follows covers one T cell receptor (beta chain) sequence. Its antigen is not known. The data were obtained in a study of shared clonotypes between healthy human individuals. Deep-level assay runs were performed. Repertoires were generated with immunoSEQ multiplex PCR, while TCRdb's copy carries only in-frame clones and drops some. The sample consists of about 580,000 clones, roughly 98% of them appearing once. The study's findings and limits: The study found lower generation probabilities in non-shared clonotypes than in those shared by all four donors.

CD45RO-negative CD8 cells positively selected for CCR7 made up the naive population, which excluded terminally differentiated effector memory CD45RA+ cells. What was sequenced was naive CD8+ T cells sorted from blood. This clonotype was obtained from a man under 40 in good health.

CDR3 region: CAWSLGLAGGPADTQYF. As DNA, the CDR3 is TGTGCCTGGAGTCTTGGACTAGCGGGAGGGCCAGCGGATACGCAGTATTTT. V and J are TRBV30 and TRBJ2-3; 15 nucleotides match TRBD2. This CDR3 has 17 residues. CDR1 and CDR2 (germline): GTSNPN, SVGIG (reference sequence). Trimming cost V 2 bases and J 6 bases; bases outside gene matches: 9.